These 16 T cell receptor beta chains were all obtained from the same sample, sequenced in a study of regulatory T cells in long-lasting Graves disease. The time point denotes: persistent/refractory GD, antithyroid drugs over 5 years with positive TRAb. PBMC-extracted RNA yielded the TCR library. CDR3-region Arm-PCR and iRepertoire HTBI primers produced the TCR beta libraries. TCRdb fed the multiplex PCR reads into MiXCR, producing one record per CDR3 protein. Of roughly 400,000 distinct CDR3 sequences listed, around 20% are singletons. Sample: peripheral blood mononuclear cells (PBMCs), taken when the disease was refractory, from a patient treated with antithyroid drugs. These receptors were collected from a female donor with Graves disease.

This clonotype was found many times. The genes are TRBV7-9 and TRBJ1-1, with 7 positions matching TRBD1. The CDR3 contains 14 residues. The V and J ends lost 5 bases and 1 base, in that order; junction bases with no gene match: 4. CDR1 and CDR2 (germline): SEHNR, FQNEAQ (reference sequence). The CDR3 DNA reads TGTGCCAGCAGCCGACAGGGACCGAACACTGAAGCTTTCTTT. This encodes CASSRQGPNTEAFF.

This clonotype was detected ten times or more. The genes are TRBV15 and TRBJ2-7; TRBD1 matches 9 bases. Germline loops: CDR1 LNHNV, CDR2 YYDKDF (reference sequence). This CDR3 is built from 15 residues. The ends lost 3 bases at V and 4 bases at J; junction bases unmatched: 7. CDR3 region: CATSRGQGPRYEQYF. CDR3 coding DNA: TGTGCCACCAGCAGGGGACAGGGTCCTAGGTACGAGCAGTACTTC.

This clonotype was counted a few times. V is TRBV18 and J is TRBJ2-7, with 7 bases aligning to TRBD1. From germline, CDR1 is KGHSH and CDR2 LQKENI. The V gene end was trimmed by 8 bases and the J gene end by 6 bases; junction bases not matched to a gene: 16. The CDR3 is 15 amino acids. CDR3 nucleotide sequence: TGTGCCAGCAACGACAGGGCAGGGCCCGCCGGCGAGCAGTACTTC. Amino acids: CASNDRAGPAGEQYF. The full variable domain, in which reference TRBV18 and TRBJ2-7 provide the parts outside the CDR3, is NAGVMQNPRHLVRRRGQEARLRCSPMKGHSHVYWYRQLPEEGLKFMVYLQKENIIDESGMPKERFSAEFPKEGPSILRIQQVVRGDSAAYFCASNDRAGPAGEQYFGPGTRLTVT.

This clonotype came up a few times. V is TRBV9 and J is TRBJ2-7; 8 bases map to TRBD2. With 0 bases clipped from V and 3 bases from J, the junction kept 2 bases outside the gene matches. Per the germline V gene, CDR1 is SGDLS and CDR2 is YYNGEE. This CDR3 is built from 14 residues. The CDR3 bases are TGTGCCAGCAGCGTAGTTGGGACTAGCTACGAGCAGTACTTC. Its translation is CASSVVGTSYEQYF.

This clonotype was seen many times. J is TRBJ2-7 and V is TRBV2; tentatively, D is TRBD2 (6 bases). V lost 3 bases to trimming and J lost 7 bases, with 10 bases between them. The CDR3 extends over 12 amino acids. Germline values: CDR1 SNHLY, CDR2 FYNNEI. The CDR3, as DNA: TGTGCCAGCAGTGATTGGCTAGCGGAGCAGTACTTC. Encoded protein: CASSDWLAEQYF.

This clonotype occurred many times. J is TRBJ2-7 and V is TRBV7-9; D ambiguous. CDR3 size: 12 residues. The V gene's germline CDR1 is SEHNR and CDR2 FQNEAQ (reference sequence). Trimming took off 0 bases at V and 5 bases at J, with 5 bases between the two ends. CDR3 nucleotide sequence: TGTGCCAGCAGCTTAGCACGGGACGAGCAGTACTTC. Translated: CASSLARDEQYF.

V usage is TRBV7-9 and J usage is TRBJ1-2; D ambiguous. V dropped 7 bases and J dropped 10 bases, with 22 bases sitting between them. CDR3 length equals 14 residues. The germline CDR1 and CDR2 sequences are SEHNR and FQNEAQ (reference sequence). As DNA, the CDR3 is TGTGCCAGCACCTCGGGGTACTCTCCCCAGACCTACACCTTC. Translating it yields CASTSGYSPQTYTF. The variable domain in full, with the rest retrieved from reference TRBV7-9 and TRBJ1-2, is DTGVSQNPRHKITKRGQNVTFRCDPISEHNRLYWYRQTLGQGPEFLTYFQNEAQLEKSRLLSDRFSAERPKGSFSTLEIQRTEQGDSAMYLCASTSGYSPQTYTFGSGTRLTVV.

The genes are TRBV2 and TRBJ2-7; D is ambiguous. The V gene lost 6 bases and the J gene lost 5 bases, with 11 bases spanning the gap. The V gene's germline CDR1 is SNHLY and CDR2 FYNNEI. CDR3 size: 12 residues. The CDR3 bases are TGTGCCAGCAGACCCAGACAAGACGAGCAGTACTTC. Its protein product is CASRPRQDEQYF.

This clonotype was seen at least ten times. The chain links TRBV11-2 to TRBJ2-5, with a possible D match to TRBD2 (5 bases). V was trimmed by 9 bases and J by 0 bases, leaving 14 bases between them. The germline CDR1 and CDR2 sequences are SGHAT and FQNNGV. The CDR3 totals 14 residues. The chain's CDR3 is CASMSGSNQETQYF. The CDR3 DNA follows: TGTGCCAGTATGTCGGGGTCCAACCAAGAGACCCAGTACTTC.

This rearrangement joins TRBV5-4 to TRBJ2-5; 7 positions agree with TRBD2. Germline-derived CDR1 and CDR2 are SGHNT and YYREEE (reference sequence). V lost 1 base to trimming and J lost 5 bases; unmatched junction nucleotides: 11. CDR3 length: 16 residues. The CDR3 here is CASSLWGAGVGETQYF. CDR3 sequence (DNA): TGTGCCAGCAGCTTGTGGGGCGCGGGAGTCGGGGAGACCCAGTACTTC.

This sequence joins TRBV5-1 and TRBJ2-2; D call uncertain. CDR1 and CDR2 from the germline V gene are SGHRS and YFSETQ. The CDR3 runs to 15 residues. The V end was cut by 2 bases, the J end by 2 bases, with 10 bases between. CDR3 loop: CASSLERYNTGELFF. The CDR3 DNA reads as TGCGCCAGCAGCTTAGAGAGGTACAACACCGGGGAGCTGTTTTTT.

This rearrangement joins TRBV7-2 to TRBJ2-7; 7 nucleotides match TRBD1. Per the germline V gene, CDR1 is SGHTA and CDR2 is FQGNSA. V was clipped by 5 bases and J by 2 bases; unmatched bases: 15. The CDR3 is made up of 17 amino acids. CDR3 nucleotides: TGTGCCAGCAGCCAACCGGATTCCGGGACAGACGCCTACGAGCAGTACTTC. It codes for CASSQPDSGTDAYEQYF.

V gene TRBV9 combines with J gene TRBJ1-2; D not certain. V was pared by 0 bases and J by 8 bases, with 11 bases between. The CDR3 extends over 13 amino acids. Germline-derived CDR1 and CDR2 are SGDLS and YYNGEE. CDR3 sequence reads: CASSVGAGSGYTF. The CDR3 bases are TGTGCCAGCAGCGTAGGTGCAGGATCCGGCTACACCTTC.

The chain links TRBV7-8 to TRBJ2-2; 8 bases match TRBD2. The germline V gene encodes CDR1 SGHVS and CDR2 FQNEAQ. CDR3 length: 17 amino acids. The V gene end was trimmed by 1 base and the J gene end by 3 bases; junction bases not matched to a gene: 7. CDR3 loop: CASSLVVGRGDTGELFF. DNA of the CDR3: TGTGCCAGCAGCTTAGTTGTCGGGAGGGGCGACACCGGGGAGCTGTTTTTT.

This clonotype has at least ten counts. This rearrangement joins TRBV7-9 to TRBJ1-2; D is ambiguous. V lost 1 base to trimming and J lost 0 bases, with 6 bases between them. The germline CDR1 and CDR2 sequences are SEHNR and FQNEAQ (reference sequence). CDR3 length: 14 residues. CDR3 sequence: CASSLVGANYGYTF. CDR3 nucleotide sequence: TGTGCCAGCAGCTTAGTTGGAGCTAACTATGGCTACACCTTC.

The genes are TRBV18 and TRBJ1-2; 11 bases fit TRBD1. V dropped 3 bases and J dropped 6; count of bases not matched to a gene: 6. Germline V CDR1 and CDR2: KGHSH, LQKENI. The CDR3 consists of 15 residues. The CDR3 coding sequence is TGTGCCAGCTCACCCCTCGGACAGGGGGCCGATGGCTACACCTTC. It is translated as CASSPLGQGADGYTF.